What follows are 30 T cell receptor beta chains derived from one specimen sequenced in a study of response to subunit inactivated influenza vaccine. A single record per CDR3 protein comes from TCRdb applying MiXCR to the RT-PCR reads. The sample lists roughly 630,000 distinct CDR3 sequences, about 15% occurring once. Sequenced material: PBMCs from blood, taken approximately 15 days before vaccination. These receptors were obtained from a man between 45 and 60 years old who received an inactivated influenza vaccine.

This clonotype has more than one count but fewer than ten. CDR3 in amino acids: CASSVGVTYEQYF. The DNA of the CDR3 is TGCGCCAGCAGCGTAGGGGTTACCTACGAGCAGTACTTC. This sequence joins TRBV5-1 and TRBJ2-7, with TRBD1 as a possible D gene (5 bases). Germline V CDR1 and CDR2: SGHRS, YFSETQ. Deletions cut 4 bases from V and 2 bases from J, with 10 bases between. This CDR3 has 13 amino acids.

The chain recombines TRBV20-1 with TRBJ2-5; 13 bases agree with TRBD2. V lost 6 bases and J lost 5; bases outside the gene matches: 9. CDR3 size: 15 residues. CDR1 is DFQATT and CDR2 is SNEGSKA in the germline V gene (reference sequence). The CDR3 DNA follows: TGCAGTGCCCCCGCACTAGCGGGAGGGCGGGAGACCCAGTACTTC. The encoded protein is CSAPALAGGRETQYF.

The chain is built from TRBV7-3 and TRBJ2-7; possible D gene TRBD2, 5 bases. Trimming took off 6 bases at V and 6 bases at J, with 15 bases between the two ends. Germline V gene data show CDR1 as SGHTA and CDR2 as FQGTGA. This CDR3 contains 13 residues. This CDR3 reads CASSTREAGEQYF. Here the CDR3 DNA reads TGTGCCAGCAGTACTAGGGAAGCTGGCGAGCAGTACTTC.

This rearrangement joins TRBV11-2 to TRBJ2-3, with 10 bases identical to TRBD2. This CDR3 comprises 18 residues. V gave up 3 bases and J gave up 1 base; unmatched junction bases: 10. Germline CDR1 is SGHAT and CDR2 is FQNNGV. CDR3 amino acids: CASSFEAGGLWGTDTQYF. CDR3 DNA: TGTGCCAGCAGCTTTGAAGCGGGGGGGCTCTGGGGCACAGATACGCAGTATTTT.

This rearrangement joins TRBV7-2 to TRBJ1-1; D uncertain. The CDR3 extends over 14 amino acids. The germline V gene encodes CDR1 SGHTA and CDR2 FQGNSA. V shed 5 bases and J shed 0 bases, with 10 bases lying between them. This CDR3 reads CASSGSGMNTEAFF. CDR3 DNA: TGTGCCAGCAGCGGAAGCGGCATGAACACTGAAGCTTTCTTT.

This clonotype was seen more than once but under ten times. The V call is TRBV29-1, the J call TRBJ1-1; tentatively, D is TRBD1 (6 bases). The V gene lost 7 bases and the J gene lost 2 bases, with 14 bases spanning the gap. This CDR3 is 13 amino acids long. Germline-derived CDR1 and CDR2 are SQVTM and ANQGSEA. CDR3 residues: CSAATGINTEAFF. The CDR3 DNA reads as TGCAGCGCTGCGACAGGAATAAACACTGAAGCTTTCTTT. Filled out from reference TRBV29-1 and TRBJ1-1, the complete variable domain reads SAVISQKPSRDICQRGTSLTIQCQVDSQVTMMFWYRQQPGQSLTLIATANQGSEATYESGFVIDKFPISRPNLTFSTLTVSNMSPEDSSIYLCSAATGINTEAFFGQGTRLTVV.

The J gene is TRBJ2-7, the V gene TRBV30, with D possibly TRBD2 on 5 matching bases. Trimming shortened V by 6 bases and J by 0 bases, and 12 bases separated the two germline ends. The CDR3 loop spans 13 amino acids. Germline V CDR1 and CDR2: GTSNPN, SVGIG (reference sequence). The CDR3 bases are TGTGCCTGTACCGGGGAATTCTCCTACGAGCAGTACTTC. Its translation is CACTGEFSYEQYF.

This clonotype was seen more than once but under ten times. The chain has TRBV4-3 and TRBJ2-7, with 9 bases fitting TRBD2. The V gene end was trimmed by 4 bases and the J gene end by 3 bases; junction bases not matched to a gene: 10. CDR3 length equals 16 residues. The germline V gene has CDR1 LGHNA and CDR2 YSLEER. CDR3: CASSPSSGALFYEQYF. Here the CDR3 DNA reads TGCGCCAGCAGCCCATCTAGCGGGGCCCTTTTCTACGAGCAGTACTTC.

J is TRBJ2-7 and V is TRBV28; TRBD2 matches 12 bases. J was trimmed by 7 bases and V by 5 bases; bases with no gene match: 9. The germline V gene has CDR1 MDHEN and CDR2 SYDVKM. This CDR3 is built from 15 residues. The DNA of the CDR3 is TGTGCCAGCAGTCTCGCTAGCGGGGGGGCGAAAGAGCAGTACTTC. This sequence encodes CASSLASGGAKEQYF.

The rearrangement links TRBV6-2 or TRBV6-3 to TRBJ1-2; 7 bases align to TRBD1. The CDR3 is 14 residues long. V lost 9 bases and J lost 7; bases outside the gene matches: 14. The germline V gene has CDR1 MNHEY and CDR2 SVGEGT. The CDR3 loop reads CASATTGIRGGYTF. CDR3 DNA: TGTGCCAGTGCGACGACAGGGATTCGCGGTGGCTACACCTTC.

This clonotype was counted only a few times. The rearrangement uses TRBV12-3 or TRBV12-4 and TRBJ2-7; 10 nucleotides agree with TRBD1. The junction had 12 bases not matched to a gene; V was cut back by 6 bases and J by 1 base. The CDR3 extends over 17 amino acids. DNA for the CDR3: TGTGCCAGCAGCAAGTGGACAGGGGGGTTAGGGTCCTACGAGCAGTACTTC. It codes for CASSKWTGGLGSYEQYF.

The chain uses TRBV20-1 and TRBJ2-7, with 7 bases matching TRBD2. CDR3 length equals 15 residues. Germline CDR1 DFQATT, CDR2 SNEGSKA (reference sequence). With 5 bases clipped from V and 0 bases from J, the junction kept 10 bases outside the gene matches. The DNA for the CDR3 is TGCAGTGCTCCCTCGGGGGGTGGCGCCTCCTACGAGCAGTACTTC. It yields the protein CSAPSGGGASYEQYF.

This chain links TRBV7-2 with TRBJ2-5, with 8 bases matching TRBD1. Germline V gene lookup returns CDR1 SGHTA and CDR2 FQGNSA. V lost 1 base and J lost 7; bases outside the gene matches: 5. The CDR3 consists of 14 residues. CDR3 DNA: TGTGCCAGCAGCTTAGTAGGACAGGGTGGGACCCAGTACTTC. It is translated as CASSLVGQGGTQYF.

This clonotype showed up just a few times. V and J are TRBV10-3 and TRBJ2-5, with TRBD2 identical over 9 bases. The CDR3 has 14 amino acids. V gave up 11 bases and J gave up 1 base; unmatched junction bases: 8. Germline CDR1 is ENHRY and CDR2 is SYGVKD. The CDR3 loop is CASALAGSQETQYF. CDR3 DNA sequence: TGTGCCTCAGCTCTAGCGGGGTCCCAAGAGACCCAGTACTTC.

The V and J genes are TRBV20-1 and TRBJ2-3, with TRBD2 matching 10 bases. The CDR3 is made up of 15 amino acids. Germline loops: CDR1 DFQATT, CDR2 SNEGSKA (reference sequence). The J segment lost 3 bases and the V segment lost 6 bases, leaving 9 bases of the junction unmatched. CDR3 nucleotide sequence: TGCAGTGCGACGATAGCGGGGGGCCTTACAGATACGCAGTATTTT. Translated: CSATIAGGLTDTQYF.

This clonotype has only a few counts. The chain carries TRBV20-1 and TRBJ1-1; D uncertain. CDR1 is DFQATT and CDR2 is SNEGSKA in the germline V gene (reference sequence). The CDR3 consists of 12 residues. The ends were cut back, 4 bases at V and 6 bases at J, with 12 bases in the middle. CDR3: CSAKEGPAEAFF. The CDR3 coding sequence is TGCAGTGCTAAGGAGGGTCCCGCTGAAGCTTTCTTT.

Here the CDR3 DNA reads TGTGCCAGCAGCTCGTGGACTAGCGGGAGGGGTCAAGAGACCCAGTACTTC. As protein: CASSSWTSGRGQETQYF. V usage is TRBV7-9 and J usage is TRBJ2-5, with TRBD2 matching 15 bases. V shed 4 bases and J 2 bases; nucleotides not matched to a gene: 5. From germline, CDR1 is SEHNR and CDR2 FQNEAQ (reference sequence). The CDR3 has 17 amino acids.

This clonotype was seen a few times. This chain joins TRBV5-1 and TRBJ1-2; 9 bases line up with TRBD1. Trimming at V came to 1 base and at J to 5 bases, leaving 6 bases not matched to a gene. The CDR3 runs 15 residues. The germline V gene encodes CDR1 SGHRS and CDR2 YFSETQ. The CDR3 DNA reads TGCGCCAGCAGCTTGACCCCGGGACAGGGATATGGCTACACCTTC. Its translation is CASSLTPGQGYGYTF.

J is TRBJ2-2 and V is TRBV15, with a weak D call TRBD2 (6 bases). Germline loops: CDR1 LNHNV, CDR2 YYDKDF (reference sequence). The CDR3 sequence is 17 residues long. Trimming left V 1 base short and J 3 bases short, with 15 bases between. The CDR3 region is CATSRGAGRTDTGELFF. CDR3 DNA: TGTGCCACCAGCAGAGGCGCAGGGAGGACGGACACCGGGGAGCTGTTTTTT.

This clonotype has a handful of counts. The V and J genes are TRBV4-1 and TRBJ2-5; D ambiguous. V dropped 5 bases and J dropped 2 bases, with 15 bases sitting between them. Germline lookup yields CDR1 MGHRA and CDR2 YSYEKL. This CDR3 is 15 amino acids long. CDR3 in amino acids: CASSSSSAGQETQYF. DNA of the CDR3: TGCGCCAGCAGCTCCTCCAGCGCAGGACAAGAGACCCAGTACTTC.

This clonotype has more than one count but fewer than ten. The gene calls are TRBV15 and TRBJ2-1; D uncertain. V lost 5 bases to trimming and J lost 5 bases, with 13 bases between them. The CDR3 has 14 residues. Germline values: CDR1 LNHNV, CDR2 YYDKDF (reference sequence). The CDR3 spells CATSWTRRNNEQFF. CDR3 bases: TGTGCCACCAGCTGGACCCGACGGAACAATGAGCAGTTCTTC.

The chain joins TRBV7-9 to TRBJ2-3; D gene ambiguous. In germline, CDR1 is SEHNR, CDR2 FQNEAQ (reference sequence). Trimming left V 1 base short and J 5 bases short, with 16 bases between. This CDR3 is 16 amino acids long. The CDR3 DNA reads TGTGCCAGCAGCTTAGGGCCCGACTGGTTGGAAGATACGCAGTATTTT. Its protein is CASSLGPDWLEDTQYF.

This clonotype was detected only a few times. The chain carries TRBV10-3 and TRBJ2-1, with 8 nucleotides matching TRBD2. CDR1 and CDR2 (germline): ENHRY, SYGVKD. The CDR3 runs 16 residues. V was pared by 11 bases and J by 0 bases, with 12 bases of the junction left unmatched. The CDR3 protein is CASFPGLVFSYNEQFF. In DNA form, the CDR3 reads TGTGCCTCCTTCCCGGGACTAGTTTTCTCCTACAATGAGCAGTTCTTC.

The V and J genes are TRBV29-1 and TRBJ2-7; D ambiguous. The V end lost 1 base, the J end lost 4 bases, and 5 bases lay between the germline ends. The CDR3 extends over 11 amino acids. The germline CDR1 and CDR2 sequences are SQVTM and ANQGSEA. CDR3 DNA: TGCAGCGTTGAAGTTTCTTACGAGCAGTACTTC. It is translated as CSVEVSYEQYF.

This chain joins TRBV14 and TRBJ2-3; D might be TRBD1 or TRBD2, each matching 6 bases. This CDR3 has 14 amino acids. Germline V gene data show CDR1 as SGHDN and CDR2 as FVKESK. V lost 8 bases and J 5 bases, leaving 17 bases between the germline ends. CDR3 DNA: TGTGCCAGCCGGGGCGTGGAGGGGGGAGATACGCAGTATTTT. It is translated as CASRGVEGGDTQYF.

There are a few counts of this clonotype. The V and J genes are TRBV9 and TRBJ1-4; maybe TRBD1 (6 bases). CDR3 length equals 15 residues. Germline V gene sequence: CDR1 SGDLS, CDR2 YYNGEE. V was cut by 3 bases and J by 3 bases, with 12 bases left in between. Here the CDR3 DNA reads TGTGCCAGCAGCGCGAGACAGGCCTCTAATGAAAAACTGTTTTTT. Protein product: CASSARQASNEKLFF.

This clonotype was found a few times. The chain couples TRBV9 to TRBJ2-1, with a weak D call TRBD1 (5 bases). The CDR3 has 14 residues. The V and J ends lost 2 bases and 2 bases respectively, with 8 bases between them. The germline gives CDR1 SGDLS, CDR2 YYNGEE. CDR3 region: CASSVGATYNEQFF. CDR3 DNA: TGTGCCAGCAGCGTTGGGGCTACCTACAATGAGCAGTTCTTC.

This clonotype appeared a few times. The chain carries TRBV12-3 or TRBV12-4 and TRBJ1-4, with 9 bases matching TRBD1. With 6 bases clipped from V and 8 bases from J, the junction kept 10 bases outside the gene matches. The CDR3 extends over 15 amino acids. This chain's CDR3 is CASRPGQGRGEKLFF. As DNA, the CDR3 is TGTGCCAGCAGGCCCGGACAGGGGAGAGGAGAAAAACTGTTTTTT.

This clonotype was observed a few times. This sequence joins TRBV11-2 and TRBJ2-1, with 11 bases fitting TRBD2. The ends lost 3 bases at V and 7 bases at J; junction bases unmatched: 5. This CDR3 spans 15 amino acids. Germline CDR1 reads SGHAT; CDR2 reads FQNNGV. The CDR3 region has the DNA TGTGCCAGCAGCTTGGTAGCGGGGGGGCGAAATGAGCAGTTCTTC. Amino acids: CASSLVAGGRNEQFF.

This clonotype appeared a few times. The chain couples TRBV15 to TRBJ2-7; TRBD1 agrees at 7 bases. This CDR3 region has 14 residues. The germline CDR1 and CDR2 sequences are LNHNV and YYDKDF (reference sequence). The V gene end was trimmed by 1 base and the J gene end by 1 base; junction bases not matched to a gene: 1. The CDR3 here is CATSRVGQSYEQYF. CDR3 sequence (DNA): TGTGCCACCAGCAGAGTGGGACAGTCCTACGAGCAGTACTTC.